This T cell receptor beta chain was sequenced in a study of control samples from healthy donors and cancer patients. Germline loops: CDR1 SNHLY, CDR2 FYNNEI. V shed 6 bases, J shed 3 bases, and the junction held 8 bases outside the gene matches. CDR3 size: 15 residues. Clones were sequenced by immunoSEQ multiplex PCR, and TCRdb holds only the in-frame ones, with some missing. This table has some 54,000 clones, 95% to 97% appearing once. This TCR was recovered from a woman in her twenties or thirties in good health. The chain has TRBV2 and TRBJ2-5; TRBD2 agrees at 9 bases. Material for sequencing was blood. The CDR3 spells CASRERLAVKETQYF. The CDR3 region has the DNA TGTGCCAGCAGGGAGCGACTAGCGGTAAAAGAGACCCAGTACTTC.